The entry below describes one T cell receptor beta chain. The sample is drawn from a study of CD8+ T cells in alopecia areata. RNA extraction and reverse transcription yielded cDNA as sequencing template. Measured with immunoSEQ multiplex PCR; TCRdb has only the in-frame clones, and not every one. The table records about 150,000 clones, about 59% of them present only once. V was pared by 4 bases and J by 4 bases, with 7 bases of the junction left unmatched. The germline gives CDR1 SNHLY, CDR2 FYNNEI. CDR3 length: 15 amino acids. Described treatment: oral pan-JAK inhibitor, 5-10 mg twice daily. Peripheral blood samples and lesional scalp punch biopsies were obtained from alopecia areata patients.

V and J are TRBV2 and TRBJ2-7, with TRBD1 identical over 10 bases. The sequence derives from a human donor with alopecia areata. Sequenced material: CD8+ T cells sorted from blood, taken at week 4, from a patient treated with tofacitinib. The CDR3: CASSGQGARWYEQYF. CDR3 sequence (DNA): TGTGCCAGCAGTGGACAGGGGGCGAGGTGGTACGAGCAGTACTTC.